These T cell receptor beta chains were read from a single sample in a study of neoadjuvant anti-PD-1 for oral cavity cancer. Data came from immunoSEQ multiplex PCR; TCRdb stores just in-frame clones and leaves some out. The table records about 81,000 clones, approximately 84% of them present only once. Source: PBMCs, taken before nivolumab (anti-PD-1) treatment. These receptors all stem from a person aged 35-79 years with oral cavity squamous cell carcinoma. CDR3s include the opening cysteine and the closing phenylalanine or tryptophan. A D gene is named only where the DNA matches it firmly. Expanded clones are given a class, and other clones once, few, many or no size at all.

j_call clone_size d_call v_call cdr3_nt cdr3_aa
TRBJ1-1 . . TRBV6-6 TGTGCCAGCGACTGGGGGTCCTCTGAAGCTTTCTTT CASDWGSSEAFF
TRBJ2-3 . TRBD2 TRBV27 TGTGCCAGCAGTTTAATGGGGGGAAGCGGGATCGCAGATACGCAGTATTTT CASSLMGGSGIADTQYF
TRBJ1-2 . . TRBV7-2 TGTGCCAGCAGCTTAGTGTCAGGCGGAGGCTATGGCTACACCTTC CASSLVSGGGYGYTF
TRBJ2-1 . . TRBV11-3 TGTGCCAGCAGCCCGGGGAGCGGGCCCTACAATGAGCAGTTCTTC CASSPGSGPYNEQFF
TRBJ2-7 . . TRBV7-9 TGTGCCAGCAGCTGGGGAGAAAACGAGCAGTACTTC CASSWGENEQYF
TRBJ2-7 . . TRBV19 TGTGCCAGTAGTACAGACTCGGGACGGTTCTACGAGCAGTACTTC CASSTDSGRFYEQYF
TRBJ1-5 . TRBD1 TRBV19 TGTGCCAGTAGTCTACAGACAGGGGTTGGAAGCAATCAGCCCCAGCATTTT CASSLQTGVGSNQPQHF
TRBJ2-1 . TRBD1 TRBV11-2 TGTGCCAGCAGCTTAGGACAGGGGTCTTACAATGAGCAGTTCTTC CASSLGQGSYNEQFF
TRBJ2-5 . TRBD1 TRBV19 TGTGCCAGTAGTGAAAGACAGGGGTCCGGGGAGACCCAGTACTTC CASSERQGSGETQYF
TRBJ1-2 . TRBD1 TRBV29-1 TGCAGTGCTGACCTGACAGGGCAAAACTATGGCTACACCTTC CSADLTGQNYGYTF
TRBJ2-1 . . TRBV6-1 TGTGCCAGCAGTGAAGGGCTAGACTACAATGAGCAGTTCTTC CASSEGLDYNEQFF
TRBJ2-7 . TRBD2 TRBV2 TGTGCCAGCAGTGCCCTGGGTGTAGCGGGAGGGTACGAGCAGTACTTC CASSALGVAGGYEQYF
TRBJ2-2 . TRBD2 TRBV7-8 TGTGCCAGCAGCCTCCGGACTAGGTTGAACACCGGGGAGCTGTTTTTT CASSLRTRLNTGELFF
TRBJ2-7 . TRBD1 TRBV7-3 TGTGCCAGCAGCTCCTCCCGGGACAGTGAGACCTACGAGCAGTACTTC CASSSSRDSETYEQYF
TRBJ2-7 . TRBD1 TRBV5-1 TGCGCCAGCAGCTTGGGACAGGGGGCCCGAACGTACTCCTACGAGCAGTACTTC CASSLGQGARTYSYEQYF
TRBJ1-5 . . TRBV30 TGTGCCTGGAGTTATTCATCTAGGCTGGATCAGCCCCAGCATTTT CAWSYSSRLDQPQHF
TRBJ1-1 . TRBD1 TRBV6-1 TGTGCCAGCAGTGATATTACAGGGGACACTGAAGCTTTCTTT CASSDITGDTEAFF
TRBJ2-3 . . TRBV4-1 TGCGCCAGCAGCGTGACTGGCACGGATACGCAGTATTTT CASSVTGTDTQYF
TRBJ1-1 . . TRBV4-2 TGTGCCAGCAGCCAGGCCAGGCGGACTGAAGCTTTCTTT CASSQARRTEAFF
TRBJ2-1 . TRBD2 TRBV29-1 TGCAGCGTCGCGATGAAACTTAGCGGGAAGGATGGGAATGAGCAGTTCTTC CSVAMKLSGKDGNEQFF
TRBJ2-7 . TRBD1 TRBV5-1 TGCGCCAGCAGCTTATACACAGGGGCCTTCTACGAGCAGTACTTC CASSLYTGAFYEQYF
TRBJ1-1 . . TRBV30 TGTGCCTGGGCCCCGTTTCAAGGACGTAGCACTGAAGCTTTCTTT CAWAPFQGRSTEAFF
TRBJ1-1 . . TRBV19 TGTGCCAGTAGTATTCCAGGGCGCGGGGCTTTCTTT CASSIPGRGAFF
TRBJ2-7 . . TRBV18 TGTGCCAGCTCACCACTGAGCGGGCCCACTTCCGAGCAGTACTTC CASSPLSGPTSEQYF
TRBJ2-2 . . TRBV5-1 TGCGCCAGCAGCTTGGGAGGCTTAAACACCGGGGAGCTGTTTTTT CASSLGGLNTGELFF
TRBJ1-1 few TRBD1 TRBV19 TGTGCCAGTAGTCCGGGACAGGGGTCTGAAGCTTTCTTT CASSPGQGSEAFF